Listed here is a single T cell receptor beta chain. Its antigen is still unknown. This entry is derived from a study of CD4+ T cells in melanoma. Generated by immunoSEQ multiplex PCR, the TCRdb table keeps only in-frame clones and is missing some. The sample yields roughly 52,000 clones, roughly 69% seen once. Study findings and constraints: Reportedly, melanoma neoantigen-specific CD4+ T cells showed varied differentiation states. CD8+ T cell, macrophage and B cell function reportedly correlated with neoantigen-specific CD4+ T cells.

Trimming took 1 base from V and 0 from J, leaving 12 bases between them. Per the germline V gene, CDR1 is LGHNA and CDR2 is YSLEER. The length of the CDR3 is 16 residues. V usage is TRBV4-3 and J usage is TRBJ1-1; no reliable D call. Sequenced: tumor tissue. The sequence derives from a human donor with melanoma. The CDR3 DNA is TGCGCCAGCAGCCAAGCGGCGCAGTATTTGAACACTGAAGCTTTCTTT. Its translation: CASSQAAQYLNTEAFF.